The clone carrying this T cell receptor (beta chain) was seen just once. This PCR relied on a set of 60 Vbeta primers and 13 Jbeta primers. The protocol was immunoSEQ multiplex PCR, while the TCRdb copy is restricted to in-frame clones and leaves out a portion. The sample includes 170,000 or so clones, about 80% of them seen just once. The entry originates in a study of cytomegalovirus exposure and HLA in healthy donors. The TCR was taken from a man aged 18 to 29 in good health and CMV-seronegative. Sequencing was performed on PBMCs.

The DNA for the CDR3 is TGCGCCAGCAGCTCACCGACAGGGGGATCCTACGAGCAGTACTTC. Amino acid sequence: CASSSPTGGSYEQYF. The rearrangement joins TRBV4-1 to TRBJ2-7, with 9 positions matching TRBD1. With 5 bases clipped from V and 1 base from J, the junction kept 6 bases outside the gene matches. CDR1 is MGHRA, CDR2 YSYEKL, per germline. This CDR3 contains 15 residues.